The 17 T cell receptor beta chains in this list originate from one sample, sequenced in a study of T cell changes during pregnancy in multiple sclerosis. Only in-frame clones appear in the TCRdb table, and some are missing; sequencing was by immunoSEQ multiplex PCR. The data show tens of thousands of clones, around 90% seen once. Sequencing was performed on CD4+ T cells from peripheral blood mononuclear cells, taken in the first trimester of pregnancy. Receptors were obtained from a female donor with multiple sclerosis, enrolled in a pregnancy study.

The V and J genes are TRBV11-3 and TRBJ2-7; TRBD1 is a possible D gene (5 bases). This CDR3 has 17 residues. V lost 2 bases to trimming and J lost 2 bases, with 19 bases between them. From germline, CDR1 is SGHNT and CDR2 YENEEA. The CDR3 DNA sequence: TGTGCCAGCAGCTTATTTGGGCCGGCGCAGGGTACCTACGAGCAGTACTTC. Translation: CASSLFGPAQGTYEQYF.

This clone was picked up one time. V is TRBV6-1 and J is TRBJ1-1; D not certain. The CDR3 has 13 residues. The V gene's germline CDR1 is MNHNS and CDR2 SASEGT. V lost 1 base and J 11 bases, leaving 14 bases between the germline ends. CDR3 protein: CASSEEGGRSAFF. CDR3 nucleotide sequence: TGTGCCAGCAGTGAAGAGGGTGGGAGATCGGCTTTCTTT.

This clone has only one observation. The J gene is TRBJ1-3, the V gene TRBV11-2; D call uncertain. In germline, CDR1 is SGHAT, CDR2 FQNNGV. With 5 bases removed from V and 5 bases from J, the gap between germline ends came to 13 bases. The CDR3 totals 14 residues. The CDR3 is CASSGLGSRNTIYF. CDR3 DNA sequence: TGTGCCAGCAGCGGTTTGGGTAGCCGAAACACCATATATTTT.

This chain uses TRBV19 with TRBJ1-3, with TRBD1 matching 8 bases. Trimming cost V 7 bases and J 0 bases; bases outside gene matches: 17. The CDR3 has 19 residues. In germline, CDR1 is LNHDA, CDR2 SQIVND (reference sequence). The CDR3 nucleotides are TGTGCCAGTACACGAGAGGGGACAGGACTCCTGAGCTCTGGAAACACCATATATTTT. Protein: CASTREGTGLLSSGNTIYF.

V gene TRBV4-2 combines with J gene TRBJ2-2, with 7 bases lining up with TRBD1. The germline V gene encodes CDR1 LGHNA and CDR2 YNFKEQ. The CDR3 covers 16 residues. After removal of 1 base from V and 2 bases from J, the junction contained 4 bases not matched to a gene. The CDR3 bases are TGTGCCAGCAGCCAAGTAACAGGGGCCAACACCGGGGAGCTGTTTTTT. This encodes CASSQVTGANTGELFF.

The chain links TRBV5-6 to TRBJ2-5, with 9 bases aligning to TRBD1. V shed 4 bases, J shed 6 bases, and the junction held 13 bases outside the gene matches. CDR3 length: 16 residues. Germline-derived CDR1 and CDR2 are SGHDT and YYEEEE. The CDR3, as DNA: TGTGCCAGCAGCGACGCCGGGACAGGGATAGGGAAGACCCAGTACTTC. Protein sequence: CASSDAGTGIGKTQYF.

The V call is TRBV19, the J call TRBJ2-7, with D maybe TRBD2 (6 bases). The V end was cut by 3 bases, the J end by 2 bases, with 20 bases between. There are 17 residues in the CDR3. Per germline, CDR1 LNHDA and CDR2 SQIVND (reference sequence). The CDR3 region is CASSIGRIGGATYEQYF. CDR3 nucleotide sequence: TGTGCCAGTAGTATCGGCCGTATCGGGGGAGCGACCTACGAGCAGTACTTC.

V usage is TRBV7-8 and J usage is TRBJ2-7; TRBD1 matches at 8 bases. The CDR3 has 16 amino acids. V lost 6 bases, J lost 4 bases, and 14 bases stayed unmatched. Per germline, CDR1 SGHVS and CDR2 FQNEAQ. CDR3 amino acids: CASSPTPRGRWYEQYF. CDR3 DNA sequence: TGTGCCAGCAGTCCGACTCCCAGGGGGCGGTGGTACGAGCAGTACTTC.

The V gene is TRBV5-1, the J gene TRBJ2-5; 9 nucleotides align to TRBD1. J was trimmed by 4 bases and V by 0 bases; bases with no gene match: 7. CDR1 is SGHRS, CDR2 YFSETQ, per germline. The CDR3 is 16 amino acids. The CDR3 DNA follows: TGCGCCAGCAGCTTGGGGGGACAGGGACCCCCAGAGACCCAGTACTTC. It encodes CASSLGGQGPPETQYF.

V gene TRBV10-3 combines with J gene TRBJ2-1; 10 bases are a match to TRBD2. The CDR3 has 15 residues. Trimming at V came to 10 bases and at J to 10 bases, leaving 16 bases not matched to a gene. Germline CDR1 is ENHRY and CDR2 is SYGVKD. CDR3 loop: CATGGARLAGEEQFF. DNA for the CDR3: TGTGCCACAGGGGGCGCCCGTCTAGCGGGAGAAGAGCAGTTCTTC.

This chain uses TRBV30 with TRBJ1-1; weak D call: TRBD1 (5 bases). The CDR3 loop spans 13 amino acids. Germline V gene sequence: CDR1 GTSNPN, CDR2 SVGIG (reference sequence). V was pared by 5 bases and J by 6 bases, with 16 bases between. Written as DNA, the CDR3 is TGTGCCTGGTACAGGAGAACCCGCGCTGAAGCTTTCTTT. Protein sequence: CAWYRRTRAEAFF.

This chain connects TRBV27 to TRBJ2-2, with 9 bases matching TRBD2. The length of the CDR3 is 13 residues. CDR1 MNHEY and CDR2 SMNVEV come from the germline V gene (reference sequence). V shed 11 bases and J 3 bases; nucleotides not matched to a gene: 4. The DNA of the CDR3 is TGTGCCCCGAGACTAGCGGACACCGGGGAGCTGTTTTTT. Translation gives CAPRLADTGELFF.

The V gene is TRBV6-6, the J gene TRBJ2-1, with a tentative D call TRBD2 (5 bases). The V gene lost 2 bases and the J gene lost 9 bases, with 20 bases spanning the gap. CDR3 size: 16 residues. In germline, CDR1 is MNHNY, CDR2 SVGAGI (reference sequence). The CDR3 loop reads CASSYNSQWPRGEQFF. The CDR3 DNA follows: TGTGCCAGCAGTTACAATTCTCAGTGGCCCCGGGGTGAGCAGTTCTTC.

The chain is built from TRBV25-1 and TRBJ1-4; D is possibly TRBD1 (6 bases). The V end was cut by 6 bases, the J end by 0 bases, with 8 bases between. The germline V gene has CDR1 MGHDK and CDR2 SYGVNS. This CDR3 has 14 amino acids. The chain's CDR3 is CASRAGATNEKLFF. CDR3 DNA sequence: TGTGCCAGCAGAGCAGGGGCAACTAATGAAAAACTGTTTTTT.

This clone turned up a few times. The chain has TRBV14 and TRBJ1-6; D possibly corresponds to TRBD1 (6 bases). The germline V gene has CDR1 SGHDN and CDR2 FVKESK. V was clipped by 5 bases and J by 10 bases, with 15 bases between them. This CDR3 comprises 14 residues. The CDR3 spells CASSETGWVSPLHF. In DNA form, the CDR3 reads TGTGCCAGCAGCGAAACAGGGTGGGTCTCACCCCTCCACTTT.

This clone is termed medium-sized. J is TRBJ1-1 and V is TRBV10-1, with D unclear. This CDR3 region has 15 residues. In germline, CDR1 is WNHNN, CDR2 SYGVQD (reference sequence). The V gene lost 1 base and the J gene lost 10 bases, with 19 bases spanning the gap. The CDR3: CASSEWAGGGSGAFF. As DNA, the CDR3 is TGCGCCAGCAGTGAGTGGGCAGGAGGCGGCTCGGGAGCTTTCTTT.

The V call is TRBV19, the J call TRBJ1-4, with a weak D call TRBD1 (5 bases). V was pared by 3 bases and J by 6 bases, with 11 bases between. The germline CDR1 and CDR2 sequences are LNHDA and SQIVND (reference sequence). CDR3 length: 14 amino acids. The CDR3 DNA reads TGTGCCAGTAGTATCTGGAGGGGCGATGAAAAACTGTTTTTT. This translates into CASSIWRGDEKLFF.